There are many counts of the clone carrying this T cell receptor (beta chain). Antigen specificity is unknown. The CDR3 is made up of 14 amino acids. Germline V CDR1 and CDR2: LGHDT, YNNKEL (reference sequence). V shed 1 base, J shed 6 bases, and the junction held 2 bases outside the gene matches. The sample belongs to a study of T cells after yellow fever vaccination. TCRdb ran MiXCR on the 5' RACE reads and lists one entry per CDR3 protein. The sample has over 250,000 distinct CDR3 sequences; about 4% are singletons. Study outcomes and limitations: Contamination of FACS-sorted repertoires by abundant clonotypes from the bulk population could occur.

This sequence joins TRBV3-1 and TRBJ2-3, with TRBD1 matching 9 bases. This receptor was identified in a man aged 18 to 29 who received the YFV17D yellow fever vaccine. The specimen was PBMCs, collected 5 days after the yellow fever booster vaccination. The CDR3 protein is CASSQGTGEDTQYF. Here the CDR3 DNA reads TGTGCCAGCAGCCAAGGGACAGGGGAGGATACGCAGTATTTT.